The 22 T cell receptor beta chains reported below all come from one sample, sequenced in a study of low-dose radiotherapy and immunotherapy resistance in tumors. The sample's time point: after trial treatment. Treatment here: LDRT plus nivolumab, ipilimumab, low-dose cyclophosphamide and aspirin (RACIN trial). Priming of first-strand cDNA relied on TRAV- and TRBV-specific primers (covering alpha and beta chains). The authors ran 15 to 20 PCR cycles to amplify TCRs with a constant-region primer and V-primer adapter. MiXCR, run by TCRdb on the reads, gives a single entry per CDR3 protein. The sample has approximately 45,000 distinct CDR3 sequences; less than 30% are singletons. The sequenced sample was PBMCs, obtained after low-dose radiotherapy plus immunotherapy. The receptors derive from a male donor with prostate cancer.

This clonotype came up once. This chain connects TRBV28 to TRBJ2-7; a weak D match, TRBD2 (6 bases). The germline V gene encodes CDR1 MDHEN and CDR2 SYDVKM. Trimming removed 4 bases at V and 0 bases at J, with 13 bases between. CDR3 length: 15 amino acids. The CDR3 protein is CASSSFSGSSYEQYF. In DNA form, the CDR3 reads TGTGCCAGCAGTTCCTTTTCCGGGAGCTCCTACGAGCAGTACTTC.

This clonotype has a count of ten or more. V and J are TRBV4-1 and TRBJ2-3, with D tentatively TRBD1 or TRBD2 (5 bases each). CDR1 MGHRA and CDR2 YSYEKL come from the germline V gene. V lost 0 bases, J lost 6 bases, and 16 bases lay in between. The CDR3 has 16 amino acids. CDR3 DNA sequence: TGCGCCAGCAGCCAAGAAGGCGCAGGGACCAGGGATACGCAGTATTTT. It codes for CASSQEGAGTRDTQYF.

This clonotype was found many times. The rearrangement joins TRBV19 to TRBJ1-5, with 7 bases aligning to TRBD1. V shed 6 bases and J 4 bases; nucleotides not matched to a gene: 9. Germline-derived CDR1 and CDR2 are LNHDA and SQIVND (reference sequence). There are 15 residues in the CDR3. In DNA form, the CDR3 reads TGTGCCAGTAGCATCTTTACAGGGGTTAATCAGCCCCAGCATTTT. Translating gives CASSIFTGVNQPQHF.

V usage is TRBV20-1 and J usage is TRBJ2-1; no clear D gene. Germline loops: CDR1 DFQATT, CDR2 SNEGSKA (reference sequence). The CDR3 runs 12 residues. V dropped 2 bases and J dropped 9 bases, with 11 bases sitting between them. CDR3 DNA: TGCAGTGCTAGATTGCGACTTGGTGAGCAGTTCTTC. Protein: CSARLRLGEQFF.

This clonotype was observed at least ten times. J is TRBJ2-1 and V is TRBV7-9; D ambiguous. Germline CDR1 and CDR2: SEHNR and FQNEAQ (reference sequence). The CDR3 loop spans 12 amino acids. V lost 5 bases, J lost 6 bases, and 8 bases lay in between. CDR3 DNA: TGTGCCAGCAGCCCGTGGGCCAATGAGCAGTTCTTC. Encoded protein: CASSPWANEQFF.

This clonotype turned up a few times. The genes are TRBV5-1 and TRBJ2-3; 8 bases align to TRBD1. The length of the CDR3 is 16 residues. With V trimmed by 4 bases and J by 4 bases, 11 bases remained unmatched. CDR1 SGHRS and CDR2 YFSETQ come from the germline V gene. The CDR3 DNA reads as TGCGCCAGCAGCGCTGAGCGACAGGGGACCCCAGATACGCAGTATTTT. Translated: CASSAERQGTPDTQYF.

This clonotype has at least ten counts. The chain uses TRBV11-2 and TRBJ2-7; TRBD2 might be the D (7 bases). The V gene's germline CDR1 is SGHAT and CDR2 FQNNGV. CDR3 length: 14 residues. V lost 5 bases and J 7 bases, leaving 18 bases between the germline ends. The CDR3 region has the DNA TGTGCCAGCAGCCGCGGACTAGGGGGATTGGAGCAGTACTTC. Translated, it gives CASSRGLGGLEQYF.

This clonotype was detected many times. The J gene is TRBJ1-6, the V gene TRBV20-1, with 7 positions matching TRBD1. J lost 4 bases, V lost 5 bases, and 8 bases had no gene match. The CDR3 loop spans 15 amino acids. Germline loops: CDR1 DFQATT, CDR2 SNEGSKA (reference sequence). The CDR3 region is CSAQMGQTYNSPLHF. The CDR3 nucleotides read TGCAGTGCTCAAATGGGACAGACATATAATTCACCCCTCCACTTT.

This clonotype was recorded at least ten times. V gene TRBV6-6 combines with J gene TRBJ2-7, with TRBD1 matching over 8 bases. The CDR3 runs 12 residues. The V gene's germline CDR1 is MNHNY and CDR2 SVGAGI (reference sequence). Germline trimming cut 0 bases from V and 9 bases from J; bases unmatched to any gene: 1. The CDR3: CASSYSGQGQYF. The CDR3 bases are TGTGCCAGCAGTTACTCCGGACAGGGGCAGTACTTC.

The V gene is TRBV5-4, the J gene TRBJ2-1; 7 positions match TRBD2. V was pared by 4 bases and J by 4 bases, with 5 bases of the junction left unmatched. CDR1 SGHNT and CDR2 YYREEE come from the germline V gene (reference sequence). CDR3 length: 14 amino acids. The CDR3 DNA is TGTGCCAGCAGCGTCAGCGGGGAATACAATGAGCAGTTCTTC. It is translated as CASSVSGEYNEQFF.

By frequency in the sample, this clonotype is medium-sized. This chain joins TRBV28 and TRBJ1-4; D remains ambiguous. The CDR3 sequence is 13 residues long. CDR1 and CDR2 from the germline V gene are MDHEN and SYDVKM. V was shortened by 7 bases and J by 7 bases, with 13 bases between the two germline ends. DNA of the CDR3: TGTGCCAGCACCCTAGGATTTGGTGAAAAACTGTTTTTT. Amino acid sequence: CASTLGFGEKLFF.

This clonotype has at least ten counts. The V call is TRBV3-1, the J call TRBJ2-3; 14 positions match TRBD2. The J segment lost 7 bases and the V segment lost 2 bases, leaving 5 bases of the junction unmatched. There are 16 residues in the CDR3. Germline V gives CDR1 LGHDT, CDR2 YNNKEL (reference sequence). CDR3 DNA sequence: TGTGCCAGCAGCCAACTCCGGACTAGCGGGAGGAATACGCAGTATTTT. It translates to CASSQLRTSGRNTQYF.

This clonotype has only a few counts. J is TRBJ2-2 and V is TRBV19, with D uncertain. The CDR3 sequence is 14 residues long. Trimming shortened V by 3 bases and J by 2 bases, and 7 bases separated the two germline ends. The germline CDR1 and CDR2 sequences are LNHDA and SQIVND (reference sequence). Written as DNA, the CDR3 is TGTGCCAGTAGTATCCGAGTTAACACCGGGGAGCTGTTTTTT. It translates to CASSIRVNTGELFF.

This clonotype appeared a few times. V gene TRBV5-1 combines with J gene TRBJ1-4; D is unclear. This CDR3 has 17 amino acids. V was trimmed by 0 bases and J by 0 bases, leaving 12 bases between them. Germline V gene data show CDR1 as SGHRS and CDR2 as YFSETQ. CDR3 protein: CASSLEPPGATNEKLFF. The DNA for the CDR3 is TGCGCCAGCAGCTTGGAGCCCCCGGGAGCAACTAATGAAAAACTGTTTTTT. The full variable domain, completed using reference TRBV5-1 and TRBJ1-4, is KAGVTQTPRYLIKTRGQQVTLSCSPISGHRSVSWYQQTPGQGLQFLFEYFSETQRNKGNFPGRFSGRQFSNSRSEMNVSTLELGDSALYLCASSLEPPGATNEKLFFGSGTQLSVL.

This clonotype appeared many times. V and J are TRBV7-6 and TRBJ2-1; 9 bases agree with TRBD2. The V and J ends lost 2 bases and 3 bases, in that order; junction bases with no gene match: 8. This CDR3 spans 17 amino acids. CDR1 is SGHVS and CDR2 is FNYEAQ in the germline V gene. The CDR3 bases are TGTGCCAGCAGCTTAAACCGGCCAGCGGGGGGCTACAATGAGCAGTTCTTC. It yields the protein CASSLNRPAGGYNEQFF.

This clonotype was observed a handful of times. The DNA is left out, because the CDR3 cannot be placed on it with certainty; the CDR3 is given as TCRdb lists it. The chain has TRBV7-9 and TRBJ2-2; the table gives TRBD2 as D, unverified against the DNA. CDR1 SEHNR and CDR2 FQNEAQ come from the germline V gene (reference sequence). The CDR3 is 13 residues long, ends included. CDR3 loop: CASSLANGELFFF.

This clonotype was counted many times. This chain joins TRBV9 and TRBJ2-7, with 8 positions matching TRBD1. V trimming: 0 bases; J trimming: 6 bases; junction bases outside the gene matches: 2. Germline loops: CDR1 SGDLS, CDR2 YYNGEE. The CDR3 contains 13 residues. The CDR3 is CASSVGGTGEQYF. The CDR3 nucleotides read TGTGCCAGCAGCGTAGGTGGGACAGGCGAGCAGTACTTC.

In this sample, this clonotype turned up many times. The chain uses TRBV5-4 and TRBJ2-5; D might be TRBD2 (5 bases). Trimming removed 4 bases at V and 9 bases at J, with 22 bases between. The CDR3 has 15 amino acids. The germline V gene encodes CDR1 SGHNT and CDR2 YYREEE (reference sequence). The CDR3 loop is CASSPSDVGFGAQYF. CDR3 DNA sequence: TGTGCCAGCAGCCCGTCTGACGTGGGCTTCGGGGCCCAGTACTTC.

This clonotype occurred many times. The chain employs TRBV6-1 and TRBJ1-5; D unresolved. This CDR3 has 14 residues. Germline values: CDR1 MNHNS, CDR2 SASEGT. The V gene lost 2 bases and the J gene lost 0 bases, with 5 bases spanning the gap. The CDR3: CASSEMNSNQPQHF. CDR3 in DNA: TGTGCCAGCAGTGAAATGAATAGCAATCAGCCCCAGCATTTT.

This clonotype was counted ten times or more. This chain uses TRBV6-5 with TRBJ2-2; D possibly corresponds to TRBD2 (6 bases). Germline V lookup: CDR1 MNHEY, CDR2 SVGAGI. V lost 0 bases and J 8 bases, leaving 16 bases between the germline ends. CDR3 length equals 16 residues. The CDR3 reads CASSYSRLADWGELFF. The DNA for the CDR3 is TGTGCCAGCAGTTACTCCCGGTTAGCGGATTGGGGGGAGCTGTTTTTT.

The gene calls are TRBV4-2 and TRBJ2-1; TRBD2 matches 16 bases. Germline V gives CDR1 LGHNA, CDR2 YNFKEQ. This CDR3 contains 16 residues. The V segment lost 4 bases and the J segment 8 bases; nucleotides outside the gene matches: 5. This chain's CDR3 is CASSPLGTSGGDEQFF. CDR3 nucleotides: TGTGCCAGCAGCCCACTTGGGACTAGCGGGGGGGATGAGCAGTTCTTC.

CDR3 region: CSVEVQSREQYF. Written as DNA, the CDR3 is TGCAGCGTTGAGGTGCAGAGTCGGGAGCAGTACTTC. The chain employs TRBV29-1 and TRBJ2-7; D not certain. The CDR3 length is 12 residues. The V end lost 3 bases, the J end lost 7 bases, and 13 bases lay between the germline ends. Germline V gene sequence: CDR1 SQVTM, CDR2 ANQGSEA.